The next 26 T cell receptor beta chains were all read from a single sample in a study of pediatric ulcerative colitis. Produced via immunoSEQ multiplex PCR; TCRdb's table is partial and in-frame only. The table lists 45,000 to 55,000 clones, more than 60% of them singletons, with roughly 3.4% in the top ten. The rectum was sampled with one to two pinch biopsies at colonoscopy. The sequenced sample consisted of gut tissue. These receptors originate from a girl under 18 with moderate ulcerative colitis.

The V call is TRBV6-5, the J call TRBJ2-5; D tentatively fits TRBD1 or TRBD2 (5 bases each). CDR1 is MNHEY, CDR2 SVGAGI, per germline. V was cut by 8 bases and J by 4 bases, with 17 bases left in between. The CDR3 has 14 residues. CDR3 sequence reads: CASGTGTPLETQYF. CDR3 nucleotide sequence: TGTGCCAGCGGGACCGGGACCCCGTTAGAGACCCAGTACTTC.

The chain is built from TRBV7-9 and TRBJ2-1, with 14 bases matching TRBD2. V shed 5 bases, J shed 7 bases, and the junction held 13 bases outside the gene matches. The CDR3 contains 18 residues. The V gene's germline CDR1 is SEHNR and CDR2 FQNEAQ (reference sequence). The CDR3 DNA follows: TGTGCCAGCAGCCCGATACCCGGGACTAGCGGGAGTAATAATGAGCAGTTCTTC. Its protein product is CASSPIPGTSGSNNEQFF.

The genes are TRBV5-1 and TRBJ1-2; D is possibly TRBD1 (5 bases). CDR3 length equals 14 residues. Trimming cost V 0 bases and J 2 bases, with 8 bases left between them. CDR1 is SGHRS, CDR2 YFSETQ, per germline. The CDR3 DNA follows: TGCGCCAGCAGCTTGGATGGGGGGAACTATGGCTACACCTTC. This encodes CASSLDGGNYGYTF.

This clone was recorded once. The genes are TRBV9 and TRBJ2-2; D possibly corresponds to TRBD2 (5 bases). The V gene lost 3 bases and the J gene lost 1 base, with 16 bases spanning the gap. This CDR3 comprises 17 residues. Germline V gene sequence: CDR1 SGDLS, CDR2 YYNGEE. This chain's CDR3 is CASSAPRVIGNTGELFF. The CDR3 region has the DNA TGTGCCAGCAGCGCCCCGAGGGTAATAGGGAACACCGGGGAGCTGTTTTTT.

This rearrangement joins TRBV4-1 to TRBJ2-5; no firm D call. The germline V gene encodes CDR1 MGHRA and CDR2 YSYEKL. There are 16 residues in the CDR3. Trimming shortened V by 1 base and J by 2 bases, and 14 bases separated the two germline ends. CDR3 in amino acids: CASSQALFYGQETQYF. The CDR3 DNA reads as TGCGCCAGCAGCCAAGCACTTTTTTACGGGCAAGAGACCCAGTACTTC.

The count of this clone is one. The chain joins TRBV5-1 to TRBJ2-7; TRBD1 matches 8 bases. V trimming: 4 bases; J trimming: 7 bases; junction bases outside the gene matches: 16. Germline V gene lookup returns CDR1 SGHRS and CDR2 YFSETQ. The CDR3 runs to 16 residues. The CDR3 region is CASSPTIGQGGGEQYF. CDR3 DNA: TGCGCCAGCAGCCCAACAATAGGACAGGGCGGTGGGGAGCAGTACTTC.

The J gene is TRBJ2-7, the V gene TRBV29-1, with D uncertain. The V end lost 1 base, the J end lost 0 bases, and 7 bases lay between the germline ends. Germline CDR1 is SQVTM and CDR2 is ANQGSEA. There are 13 residues in the CDR3. The CDR3 DNA reads as TGCAGCGTTGAAGGCCACTCCTCCTACGAGCAGTACTTC. Its translation: CSVEGHSSYEQYF.

The chain carries TRBV5-1 and TRBJ2-7, with D tentatively TRBD1 or TRBD2 (5 bases each). This CDR3 spans 18 amino acids. V was trimmed by 4 bases and J by 3 bases, leaving 26 bases between them. Per the germline V gene, CDR1 is SGHRS and CDR2 is YFSETQ. The CDR3 DNA reads as TGCGCCAGCAGCATTGGTGGGGGAACGGGACGGGGATTCTACGAGCAGTACTTC. Translated, it gives CASSIGGGTGRGFYEQYF. Supplemented by reference TRBV5-1 and TRBJ2-7, the full variable domain reads KAGVTQTPRYLIKTRGQQVTLSCSPISGHRSVSWYQQTPGQGLQFLFEYFSETQRNKGNFPGRFSGRQFSNSRSEMNVSTLELGDSALYLCASSIGGGTGRGFYEQYFGPGTRLTVT.

This chain links TRBV6-6 with TRBJ1-4; the D is unclear. Trimming took 3 bases from V and 0 from J, leaving 8 bases between them. Germline assignment: CDR1 MNHNY and CDR2 SVGAGI (reference sequence). CDR3 size: 15 residues. CDR3 DNA: TGTGCCAGCAGTTATTCACACGCAACTAATGAAAAACTGTTTTTT. This sequence encodes CASSYSHATNEKLFF.

The chain combines TRBV7-2 with TRBJ2-1, with 10 nucleotides matching TRBD1. The germline V gene has CDR1 SGHTA and CDR2 FQGNSA. This CDR3 has 13 residues. The V and J ends lost 8 bases and 7 bases, in that order; junction bases with no gene match: 5. The CDR3 DNA reads TGTGCCAGCGGGACAGGGGTTCGGAATGAGCAGTTCTTC. This encodes CASGTGVRNEQFF.

The rearrangement uses TRBV28 and TRBJ2-5; D is unresolved. V was cut by 2 bases and J by 4 bases, with 8 bases left in between. Germline V gene data show CDR1 as MDHEN and CDR2 as SYDVKM. CDR3 length: 13 amino acids. The CDR3 spells CASSLTGPETQYF. The CDR3 bases are TGTGCCAGCAGTTTAACGGGCCCAGAGACCCAGTACTTC.

The chain joins TRBV27 to TRBJ2-3; D is ambiguous. Trimming took off 2 bases at V and 1 base at J, with 4 bases between the two ends. The V gene's germline CDR1 is MNHEY and CDR2 SMNVEV (reference sequence). This CDR3 contains 13 residues. The CDR3 DNA follows: TGTGCCAGCAGTTTAACCCGCACAGATACGCAGTATTTT. Translated, it gives CASSLTRTDTQYF.

V and J are TRBV2 and TRBJ1-4; D ambiguous. Germline V gene lookup returns CDR1 SNHLY and CDR2 FYNNEI. Trimming pared 4 bases from V and 6 bases from J, leaving 9 bases between. This CDR3 spans 13 amino acids. DNA of the CDR3: TGTGCCAGCAGTGGCACGGAGTATGAAAAACTGTTTTTT. It yields the protein CASSGTEYEKLFF.

The V gene is TRBV2, the J gene TRBJ1-2; D is unresolved. The CDR3 consists of 12 residues. V lost 2 bases to trimming and J lost 3 bases, with 4 bases between them. Germline CDR1 is SNHLY and CDR2 is FYNNEI. The CDR3 DNA reads as TGTGCCAGCAGTGAACGGGACTATGGCTACACCTTC. This encodes CASSERDYGYTF.

The chain has TRBV27 and TRBJ2-5; TRBD1 matches 12 bases. From germline, CDR1 is MNHEY and CDR2 SMNVEV (reference sequence). The CDR3 has 14 amino acids. Trimming took 5 bases from V and 5 from J; bases not matched to a gene: 3. DNA of the CDR3: TGTGCCAGCAGTCCCGGGACAGGGGGCGAGACCCAGTACTTC. It translates to CASSPGTGGETQYF.

The chain links TRBV28 to TRBJ2-7; no firm D call. Germline assignment: CDR1 MDHEN and CDR2 SYDVKM. CDR3 length: 13 amino acids. V shed 6 bases and J shed 9 bases, with 18 bases lying between them. CDR3 in DNA: TGTGCCAGCAGCTCACCTTCCGTGGTAGGGCAGTACTTC. Protein: CASSSPSVVGQYF.

This clone was seen a handful of times. The chain carries TRBV15 and TRBJ1-2; no clear D gene. This CDR3 contains 13 residues. CDR1 LNHNV and CDR2 YYDKDF come from the germline V gene (reference sequence). V was trimmed by 3 bases and J by 5 bases, leaving 10 bases between them. In nucleotides, the CDR3 is TGTGCCACCAGCAGTAGGTGGGAGTATGGCTACACCTTC. It codes for CATSSRWEYGYTF.

The table lists this clone with a few counts. V and J are TRBV7-6 and TRBJ2-5; TRBD2 might be the D (5 bases). Germline V gives CDR1 SGHVS, CDR2 FNYEAQ. The CDR3 extends over 14 amino acids. The V end was cut by 0 bases, the J end by 4 bases, with 9 bases between. Here the CDR3 reads CASSLATTRETQYF. CDR3 in DNA: TGTGCCAGCAGCTTAGCGACTACCCGAGAGACCCAGTACTTC.

J is TRBJ2-3 and V is TRBV12-5; 10 nucleotides agree with TRBD2. The CDR3 totals 16 residues. Germline assignment: CDR1 LGHNT and CDR2 FRNRAP. The J segment lost 8 bases and the V segment lost 7 bases, leaving 15 bases of the junction unmatched. CDR3 loop: CASASGTSDPRGTQYF. CDR3 bases: TGTGCTAGTGCTTCCGGGACTAGCGACCCGCGCGGTACGCAGTATTTT.

V gene TRBV11-2 combines with J gene TRBJ2-2; D gene unclear. CDR1 SGHAT and CDR2 FQNNGV come from the germline V gene. The CDR3 length is 15 residues. V was pared by 3 bases and J by 4 bases, with 12 bases between. CDR3 sequence: CASSFSTLGTGELFF. In DNA form, the CDR3 reads TGTGCCAGCAGCTTTTCGACTTTGGGCACCGGGGAGCTGTTTTTT. The whole variable domain, filled in from reference TRBV11-2 and TRBJ2-2, reads EAGVAQSPRYKIIEKRQSVAFWCNPISGHATLYWYQQILGQGPKLLIQFQNNGVVDDSQLPKDRFSAERLKGVDSTLKIQPAKLEDSAVYLCASSFSTLGTGELFFGEGSRLTVL.

In this sample, this clone turned up once. Other DNA variants within this sample encode the same CDR3. The chain recombines TRBV18 with TRBJ1-1; D is perhaps TRBD1 (5 bases). Trimming left V 1 base short and J 1 base short, with 10 bases between. This CDR3 has 15 amino acids. CDR1 KGHSH and CDR2 LQKENI come from the germline V gene. CDR3 sequence reads: CASSPRGGPNTEAFF. The CDR3 DNA is TGTGCCAGCTCACCACGGGGGGGTCCGAACACTGAAGCTTTCTTT.

This clone came up once. The rearrangement uses TRBV6-6 and TRBJ2-1, with D perhaps matching TRBD2 (5 bases). V was shortened by 6 bases and J by 6 bases, with 21 bases between the two germline ends. Looked up from germline, CDR1 is MNHNY and CDR2 is SVGAGI (reference sequence). The CDR3 consists of 16 residues. DNA for the CDR3: TGTGCCAGCAGAGTTGAACTAGTTCTGGGTACCAATGAGCAGTTCTTC. Translating gives CASRVELVLGTNEQFF.

This chain connects TRBV4-3 to TRBJ1-2; D possibly corresponds to TRBD1 (5 bases). V was clipped by 4 bases and J by 7 bases, with 34 bases between them. This CDR3 comprises 20 residues. Germline lookup yields CDR1 LGHNA and CDR2 YSLEER. The CDR3: CASSPRWSIHPGTVPGGYTF. As DNA, the CDR3 is TGCGCCAGCAGCCCACGTTGGAGTATACATCCCGGGACTGTCCCCGGTGGCTACACCTTC.

This clone is classed as medium-sized. The rearrangement uses TRBV5-1 and TRBJ2-1, with 13 bases fitting TRBD2. Per the germline V gene, CDR1 is SGHRS and CDR2 is YFSETQ. The CDR3 consists of 17 residues. J gave up 7 bases and V 3 bases, and 10 bases lay outside the gene matches. The CDR3 nucleotides read TGCGCCAGCAGCTCCTCCCCACTAGCGGGAGGGGAGAATGAGCAGTTCTTC. Amino acids: CASSSSPLAGGENEQFF.

The genes are TRBV5-1 and TRBJ2-5; D is possibly TRBD1 or TRBD2 (5 bases each). Trimming left V 0 bases short and J 5 bases short, with 14 bases between. Germline CDR1 is SGHRS and CDR2 is YFSETQ. The CDR3 contains 15 residues. CDR3 sequence reads: CASSLAGTPGETQYF. The CDR3 coding sequence is TGCGCCAGCAGCTTGGCCGGGACCCCCGGGGAGACCCAGTACTTC.

This chain joins TRBV2 and TRBJ1-1, with D unresolved. The CDR3 is 15 amino acids. V lost 3 bases and J 1 base, leaving 12 bases between the germline ends. Germline CDR1 SNHLY, CDR2 FYNNEI. CDR3 in amino acids: CASSEIGVRNTEAFF. CDR3 DNA sequence: TGTGCCAGCAGTGAGATTGGGGTCAGGAACACTGAAGCTTTCTTT.